This TCR beta chain is from a study of shared clonotypes between healthy human individuals. Here immunoSEQ multiplex PCR was the method, and the copy in TCRdb shows in-frame clones only, minus some. This sample has about 2 million clones; about 95% occur once, and the top ten carry 0.95% to 1.5%. Whole-study findings and limits: Clonotypes shared by all four donors outscored non-shared clonotypes in generation probability.

Note on this clone: Its antigen is not identified.

Positive CCR7 selection of CD45RO-negative cells yielded the naive CD8 cells, and terminally differentiated effector memory CD45RA+ cells were excluded. The receptor's source is a man aged 18 to 29 in good health. The sample consisted of naive CD8+ T cells sorted from blood.

Here the CDR3 reads CASSSRLANTETQYF. The CDR3, as DNA: TGTGCCAGCAGTTCCCGACTAGCGAACACAGAGACCCAGTACTTC. The chain has TRBV27 and TRBJ2-5; 8 bases align to TRBD2. CDR1 and CDR2 (germline): MNHEY, SMNVEV (reference sequence). V dropped 4 bases and J dropped 4; count of bases not matched to a gene: 8. The CDR3 length is 15 residues.